This T cell receptor beta chain was found in a study of T cells after somatic rescue of genetic block. Germline loops: CDR1 SEHNR, CDR2 FQNEAQ (reference sequence). This CDR3 region has 16 residues. V lost 4 bases and J lost 1, with 15 bases in between. Some clones are missing from TCRdb's copy, which holds only in-frame ones; the method was immunoSEQ multiplex PCR. The sample contains 60,000 to 90,000 clones, under 95% of which appear only once. Material for sequencing was peripheral blood mononuclear cells (PBMCs). The V gene is TRBV7-9, the J gene TRBJ2-3, with D possibly matching TRBD1 (6 bases). The clonotype was recovered from a man younger than 40. The CDR3 spells CASSSLQGQGTDTQYF. In DNA form, the CDR3 reads TGTGCCAGCAGCTCTTTACAGGGTCAGGGCACAGATACGCAGTATTTT.